The 21 T cell receptor beta chains below come from one sample, sequenced in a study of blood T cell repertoires in COVID-19. Here immunoSEQ multiplex PCR was the method, and the copy in TCRdb shows in-frame clones only, minus some. Seen here are 40,000 to 50,000 clones, around 87% observed once, and the top ten hold 9%. Sequencing was carried out using peripheral blood. The receptors come from a young man with active or convalescent COVID-19.

This clone was seen only once. This chain joins TRBV11-2 and TRBJ1-2; 10 nucleotides agree with TRBD1. There are 15 residues in the CDR3. Germline CDR1 reads SGHAT; CDR2 reads FQNNGV. With V trimmed by 5 bases and J by 8 bases, 11 bases remained unmatched. As DNA, the CDR3 is TGTGCCAGCAGCGCGAGACAGGGGGCCATTGAGGGCTACACCTTC. This gives the protein CASSARQGAIEGYTF.

The chain recombines TRBV15 with TRBJ2-6; weak D call: TRBD1 (5 bases). The CDR3 has 16 amino acids. V dropped 3 bases and J dropped 1 base, with 10 bases sitting between them. From germline, CDR1 is LNHNV and CDR2 YYDKDF (reference sequence). The CDR3 region has the DNA TGTGCCACCAGCAGTAAGTCAGGGTCTGGGGCCAACGTCCTGACTTTC. Amino acids: CATSSKSGSGANVLTF.

The chain joins TRBV5-1 to TRBJ2-1, with TRBD2 identical over 13 bases. Germline CDR1 is SGHRS and CDR2 is YFSETQ. The V segment lost 5 bases and the J segment 4 bases; nucleotides outside the gene matches: 3. This CDR3 has 15 amino acids. DNA for the CDR3: TGCGCCAGCAGGACTAGCGGGGGGCCTTACAATGAGCAGTTCTTC. It is translated as CASRTSGGPYNEQFF.

The CDR3 bases are TGTGCCAGCAGCAAAGCGGACAGACCCGTCTCAGAGACCCAGTACTTC. The encoded protein is CASSKADRPVSETQYF. This rearrangement joins TRBV7-9 to TRBJ2-5, with D maybe TRBD1 (6 bases). The CDR3 is 16 residues long. Trimming pared 5 bases from V and 4 bases from J, leaving 20 bases between. The germline CDR1 and CDR2 sequences are SEHNR and FQNEAQ (reference sequence). Complete variable domain (other parts from reference TRBV7-9 and TRBJ2-5): DTGVSQNPRHKITKRGQNVTFRCDPISEHNRLYWYRQTLGQGPEFLTYFQNEAQLEKSRLLSDRFSAERPKGSFSTLEIQRTEQGDSAMYLCASSKADRPVSETQYFGPGTRLLVL.

V and J are TRBV5-5 and TRBJ1-2; D remains ambiguous. This CDR3 is 15 amino acids long. Deletions cut 1 base from V and 0 bases from J, with 10 bases between. CDR1 is SGHKS, CDR2 YYEKEE, per germline (reference sequence). In DNA, the CDR3 is TGTGCCAGCAGCTTGCTTCCCGGAGCTAACTATGGCTACACCTTC. Its protein is CASSLLPGANYGYTF.

The chain combines TRBV6-6 with TRBJ2-7; maybe TRBD1 (6 bases). Looked up from germline, CDR1 is MNHNY and CDR2 is SVGAGI (reference sequence). The CDR3 length is 15 residues. V was cut by 5 bases and J by 0 bases, with 14 bases left in between. The CDR3: CASSPGHRGSYEQYF. CDR3 sequence (DNA): TGTGCCAGCAGTCCGGGACATCGGGGCTCCTACGAGCAGTACTTC.

By proportion, this clone is medium-sized. The rearrangement uses TRBV11-3 and TRBJ2-1; 9 bases are a match to TRBD2. The J segment lost 7 bases and the V segment lost 0 bases, leaving 7 bases of the junction unmatched. Germline CDR1 is SGHNT and CDR2 is YENEEA. CDR3 length: 16 residues. The DNA for the CDR3 is TGTGCCAGCAGCTTAGACTATGGGACTAGCATAAATGAGCAGTTCTTC. As protein: CASSLDYGTSINEQFF.

V gene TRBV6-5 combines with J gene TRBJ2-5; TRBD1 matches at 10 bases. The CDR3 covers 15 residues. The V gene's germline CDR1 is MNHEY and CDR2 SVGAGI. V trimming: 5 bases; J trimming: 5 bases; junction bases outside the gene matches: 8. The CDR3 spells CASSKQGQGTETQYF. The CDR3 DNA follows: TGTGCCAGCAGTAAACAGGGACAGGGGACCGAGACCCAGTACTTC.

This clone appeared a single time. The rearrangement uses TRBV27 and TRBJ2-3; a weak D match, TRBD1 (8 bases). The CDR3 extends over 13 amino acids. Trimming took off 5 bases at V and 6 bases at J, with 12 bases between the two ends. Germline CDR1 reads MNHEY; CDR2 reads SMNVEV (reference sequence). Here the CDR3 reads CASSPQGGDTQYF. CDR3 coding DNA: TGTGCCAGCAGTCCACAGGGGGGGGATACGCAGTATTTT.

The chain combines TRBV5-8 with TRBJ1-2; D is ambiguous. V dropped 2 bases and J dropped 7 bases, with 12 bases sitting between them. CDR3 length: 13 residues. Germline V gene lookup returns CDR1 SGHTS and CDR2 YDEGEE. The CDR3 sequence: CASSFSRTVGYTF. The DNA for the CDR3 is TGTGCCAGCAGCTTTTCGCGTACAGTTGGCTACACCTTC.

This clone came up a few times. The chain carries TRBV7-9 and TRBJ1-2; 7 bases fit TRBD1. Germline V lookup: CDR1 SEHNR, CDR2 FQNEAQ (reference sequence). V dropped 1 base and J dropped 4; count of bases not matched to a gene: 6. The CDR3 spans 15 residues. The chain's CDR3 is CASSLVGRDSYGYTF. For the CDR3, the DNA is TGTGCCAGCAGCTTAGTAGGTCGGGACAGCTATGGCTACACCTTC.

The chain couples TRBV3-1 (or the pseudogene TRBV3-2) to TRBJ2-2, with a weak D call TRBD1 (5 bases). This CDR3 has 12 residues. Trimming stripped 4 bases from V and 5 bases from J, with 5 bases between. The germline gives CDR1 LGHDT, CDR2 YNNKEL (reference sequence). The CDR3 DNA reads TGTGCCAGCAGCCCAGGGACCGGGGAGCTGTTTTTT. This sequence encodes CASSPGTGELFF.

This chain links TRBV5-5 with TRBJ1-2; D possibly corresponds to TRBD1 (6 bases). Germline CDR1 and CDR2: SGHKS and YYEKEE (reference sequence). The CDR3 has 12 amino acids. V shed 6 bases and J shed 10 bases, with 16 bases lying between them. This CDR3 is CASIMEQGYYTF. DNA of the CDR3: TGTGCCAGCATCATGGAACAGGGTTACTACACCTTC.

V usage is TRBV5-1 and J usage is TRBJ1-1; 8 nucleotides align to TRBD1. V lost 6 bases and J lost 5; bases outside the gene matches: 6. CDR1 and CDR2 from the germline V gene are SGHRS and YFSETQ. The CDR3 loop spans 13 amino acids. The DNA for the CDR3 is TGCGCCAGCACCACGGACAGGGAAACTGAAGCTTTCTTT. It is translated as CASTTDRETEAFF.

V and J are TRBV4-3 and TRBJ1-6; D is uncertain. This CDR3 comprises 17 residues. Germline assignment: CDR1 LGHNA and CDR2 YSLEER. V shed 0 bases and J shed 10 bases, with 19 bases lying between them. The CDR3 DNA is TGCGCCAGCAGCCAAGACCGACCGGGTTATTCAATCTCACCCCTCCACTTT. Its protein is CASSQDRPGYSISPLHF.

V usage is TRBV12-3 or TRBV12-4 and J usage is TRBJ2-7; the D gene is possibly TRBD1 (6 bases). The CDR3 runs 11 residues. Between the trimmed V and J ends, which lost 8 bases and 2 bases, there was a span of 7 bases. In nucleotides, the CDR3 is TGTGCCAGCGGGGGCACCTACGAGCAGTACGTC. Its translation is CASGGTYEQYV.

The rearrangement links TRBV12-5 to TRBJ2-1; TRBD1 is a possible D gene (8 bases). Trimming took off 3 bases at V and 10 bases at J, with 19 bases between the two ends. The germline CDR1 and CDR2 sequences are LGHNT and FRNRAP. The CDR3 spans 15 residues. DNA of the CDR3: TGTGCTAGTGGTTTAGGTTCAGGGGGCGGGAGAGAGCAGTTCTTC. It codes for CASGLGSGGGREQFF.

V and J are TRBV12-3 or TRBV12-4 and TRBJ1-2, with D unresolved. With 3 bases removed from V and 1 base from J, the gap between germline ends came to 6 bases. The CDR3 length is 13 residues. CDR3 in DNA: TGTGCCAGCAGTTTCGGGGTTAACTATGGCTACACCTTC. The encoded protein is CASSFGVNYGYTF.

This CDR3 is CASSAQGPWDEKLFF. CDR3 sequence (DNA): TGTGCCAGCAGTGCACAGGGTCCCTGGGATGAAAAACTGTTTTTT. The chain combines TRBV6-6 with TRBJ1-4, with TRBD1 as a possible D gene (6 bases). Trimming cost V 5 bases and J 6 bases, with 16 bases left between them. The CDR3 is made up of 15 amino acids. The germline V gene encodes CDR1 MNHNY and CDR2 SVGAGI (reference sequence).

V and J are TRBV10-2 and TRBJ2-2; 8 bases align to TRBD1. V gave up 5 bases and J gave up 11 bases; unmatched junction bases: 4. This CDR3 comprises 12 residues. Germline loops: CDR1 WSHSY, CDR2 SAAADI. The chain's CDR3 is CASSSGQGELFF. Here the CDR3 DNA reads TGCGCCAGCAGTTCTGGACAGGGTGAGCTGTTTTTT.

This chain connects TRBV10-2 to TRBJ2-7; no definite D call. The CDR3 extends over 14 amino acids. Trimming left V 6 bases short and J 1 base short, with 13 bases between. The germline gives CDR1 WSHSY, CDR2 SAAADI. CDR3 bases: TGCGCCAGCAGGCTAGACGGATTATCCTACGAGCAGTACTTC. Its protein product is CASRLDGLSYEQYF.